Following are 8 T cell receptor beta chains from one sample sequenced in a study of identical twins. TCRdb used MiXCR to reprocess the 5' RACE reads, holding one entry per CDR3 protein. The sample has around 480,000 distinct CDR3 sequences, approximately 15% seen once. The sample was also reused in another study, on yellow fever vaccine responses in identical twins.

Material: CD4+ T cells sorted from blood. The origin of the receptors is a woman aged 18-29 years in good health.

This clonotype was counted many times. At one boundary the junction diverges from the germline segment, which might be a read error. The V call is TRBV20-1, the J call TRBJ2-4; D not certain. The germline gives CDR1 DFQATT, CDR2 SNEGSKA (reference sequence). The CDR3 covers 14 residues. In DNA, the CDR3 is TGCAGTGCTAGAGAGTATATAGCCACAAACATTCAGTACTTC. Translated, it gives CSAREYIATNIQYF.

The chain uses TRBV15 and TRBJ2-7, with 7 bases that match TRBD2. Germline V gives CDR1 LNHNV, CDR2 YYDKDF (reference sequence). Trimming took 5 bases from V and 7 from J; bases not matched to a gene: 17. The CDR3 has 16 amino acids. The CDR3 nucleotides are TGTGCCACCAGCGCCACAACTCCGGGAGGATTAGGGGAGCAGTACTTC. This gives the protein CATSATTPGGLGEQYF.

The chain is built from TRBV5-1 and TRBJ2-1; 9 bases fit TRBD2. V shed 4 bases and J 4 bases; nucleotides not matched to a gene: 18. This CDR3 has 19 amino acids. Germline-derived CDR1 and CDR2 are SGHRS and YFSETQ. This chain's CDR3 is CASSGTPSRLAGMYNEQFF. As DNA, the CDR3 is TGCGCCAGCAGCGGAACCCCCTCTCGTCTAGCGGGGATGTACAATGAGCAGTTCTTC.

The chain is built from TRBV7-9 and TRBJ2-3; TRBD2 agrees at 12 bases. The CDR3 is 15 residues long. V lost 5 bases and J lost 4; bases outside the gene matches: 4. Germline lookup yields CDR1 SEHNR and CDR2 FQNEAQ (reference sequence). The CDR3 reads CASSPSGGASDTQYF. DNA of the CDR3: TGTGCCAGCAGCCCTAGCGGGGGGGCTTCAGATACGCAGTATTTT.

This chain uses TRBV20-1 with TRBJ2-3; 8 positions match TRBD2. The V gene's germline CDR1 is DFQATT and CDR2 SNEGSKA (reference sequence). The CDR3 totals 15 residues. After removal of 5 bases from V and 3 bases from J, the junction contained 10 bases not matched to a gene. The CDR3: CSAARQGGRTDTQYF. CDR3 DNA sequence: TGCAGTGCTGCGAGACAAGGCGGGAGGACAGATACGCAGTATTTT.

In its sample, this clonotype was seen a few times. The chain combines TRBV10-3 with TRBJ2-3; 11 bases line up with TRBD2. Germline V CDR1 and CDR2: ENHRY, SYGVKD. The ends lost 6 bases at V and 2 bases at J; junction bases unmatched: 7. The CDR3 has 16 amino acids. The CDR3 protein is CAIRNPGLAATDTQYF. The CDR3 coding sequence is TGTGCCATCAGGAACCCGGGACTAGCGGCCACAGATACGCAGTATTTT.

The chain carries TRBV29-1 and TRBJ2-4, with TRBD2 identical over 11 bases. There are 16 residues in the CDR3. The V gene end was trimmed by 7 bases and the J gene end by 3 bases; junction bases not matched to a gene: 11. Per germline, CDR1 SQVTM and CDR2 ANQGSEA. CDR3 coding DNA: TGCAGCGGAGCTCGTAGCGGACTAGCGGGCAAAAACATTCAGTACTTC. Amino acids: CSGARSGLAGKNIQYF.

Only a few counts were recorded for this clonotype. The chain uses TRBV6-1 and TRBJ2-7; 8 positions agree with TRBD1. The germline CDR1 and CDR2 sequences are MNHNS and SASEGT. CDR3 length: 15 amino acids. Trimming took 7 bases from V and 2 from J; bases not matched to a gene: 10. The CDR3 bases are TGTGCCAGCACTCGACAGGGGTCGTCCCCCTACGAGCAGTACTTC. It is translated as CASTRQGSSPYEQYF.